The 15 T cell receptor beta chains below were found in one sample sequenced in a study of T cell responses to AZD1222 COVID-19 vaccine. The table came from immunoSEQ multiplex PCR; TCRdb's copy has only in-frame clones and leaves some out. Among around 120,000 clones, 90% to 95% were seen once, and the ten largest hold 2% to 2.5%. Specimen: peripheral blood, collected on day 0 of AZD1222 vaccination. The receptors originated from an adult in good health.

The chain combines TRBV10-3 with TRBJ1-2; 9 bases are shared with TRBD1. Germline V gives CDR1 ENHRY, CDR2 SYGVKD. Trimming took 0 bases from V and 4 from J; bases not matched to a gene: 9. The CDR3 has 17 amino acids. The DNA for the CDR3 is TGTGCCATCAGTGAGTCGGGGACAGGGACCGGGGGCTATGGCTACACCTTC. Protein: CAISESGTGTGGYGYTF.

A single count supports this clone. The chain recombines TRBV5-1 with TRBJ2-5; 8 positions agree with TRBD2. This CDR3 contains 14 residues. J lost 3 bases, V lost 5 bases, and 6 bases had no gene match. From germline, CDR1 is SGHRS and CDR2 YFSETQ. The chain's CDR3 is CASSLSGIEETQYF. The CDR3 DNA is TGCGCCAGCAGTCTTAGCGGGATTGAAGAGACCCAGTACTTC.

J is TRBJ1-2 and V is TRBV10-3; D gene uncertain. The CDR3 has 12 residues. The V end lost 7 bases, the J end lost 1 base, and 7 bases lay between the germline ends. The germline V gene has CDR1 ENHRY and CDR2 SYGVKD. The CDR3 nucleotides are TGTGCCATCACGGGCCATAACTATGGCTACACCTTC. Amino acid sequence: CAITGHNYGYTF.

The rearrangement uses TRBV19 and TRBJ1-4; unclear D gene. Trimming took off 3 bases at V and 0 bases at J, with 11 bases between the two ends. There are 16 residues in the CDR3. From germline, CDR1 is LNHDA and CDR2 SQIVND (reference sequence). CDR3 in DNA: TGTGCCAGTAGTATCGGGAGCTCGGCAACTAATGAAAAACTGTTTTTT. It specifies CASSIGSSATNEKLFF.

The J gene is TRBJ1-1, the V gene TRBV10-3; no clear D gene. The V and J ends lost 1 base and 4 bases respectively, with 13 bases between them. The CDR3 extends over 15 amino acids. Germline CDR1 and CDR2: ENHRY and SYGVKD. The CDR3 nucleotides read TGTGCCATCAGTGAGTTGAACGGGAGGTCCACTGAAGCTTTCTTT. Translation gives CAISELNGRSTEAFF.

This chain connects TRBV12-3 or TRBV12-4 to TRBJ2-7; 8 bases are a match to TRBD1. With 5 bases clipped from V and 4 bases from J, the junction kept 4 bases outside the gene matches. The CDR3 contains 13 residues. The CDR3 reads CASSGTGRYEQYF. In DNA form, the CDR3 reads TGTGCCAGCAGTGGGACAGGTCGGTACGAGCAGTACTTC.

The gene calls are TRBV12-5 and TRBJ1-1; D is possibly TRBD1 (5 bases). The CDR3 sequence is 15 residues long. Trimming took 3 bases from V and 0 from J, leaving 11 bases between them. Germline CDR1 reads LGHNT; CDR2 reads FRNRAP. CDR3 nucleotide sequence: TGTGCTAGTGGTTTCGGGGGGGTAATGAACACTGAAGCTTTCTTT. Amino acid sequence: CASGFGGVMNTEAFF.

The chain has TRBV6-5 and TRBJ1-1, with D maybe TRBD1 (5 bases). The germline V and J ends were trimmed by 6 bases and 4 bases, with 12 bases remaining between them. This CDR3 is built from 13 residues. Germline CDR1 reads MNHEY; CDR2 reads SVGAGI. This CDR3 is CASRRDSGTEAFF. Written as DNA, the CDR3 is TGTGCCAGCAGACGAGACAGCGGCACTGAAGCTTTCTTT.

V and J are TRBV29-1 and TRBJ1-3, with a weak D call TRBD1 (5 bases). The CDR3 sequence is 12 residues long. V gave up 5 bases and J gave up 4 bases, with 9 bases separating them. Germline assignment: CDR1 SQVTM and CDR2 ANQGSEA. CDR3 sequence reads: CSVRGTGNTIYF. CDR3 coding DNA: TGCAGCGTTCGAGGGACCGGAAACACCATATATTTT. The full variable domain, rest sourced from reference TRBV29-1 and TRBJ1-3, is SAVISQKPSRDICQRGTSLTIQCQVDSQVTMMFWYRQQPGQSLTLIATANQGSEATYESGFVIDKFPISRPNLTFSTLTVSNMSPEDSSIYLCSVRGTGNTIYFGEGSWLTVV.

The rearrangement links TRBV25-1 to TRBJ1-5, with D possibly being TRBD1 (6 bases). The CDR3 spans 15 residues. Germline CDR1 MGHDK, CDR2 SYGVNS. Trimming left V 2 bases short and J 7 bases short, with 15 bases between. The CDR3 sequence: CASSESGRGGQPQHF. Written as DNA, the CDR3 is TGTGCCAGCAGTGAAAGTGGCAGGGGCGGGCAGCCCCAGCATTTT.

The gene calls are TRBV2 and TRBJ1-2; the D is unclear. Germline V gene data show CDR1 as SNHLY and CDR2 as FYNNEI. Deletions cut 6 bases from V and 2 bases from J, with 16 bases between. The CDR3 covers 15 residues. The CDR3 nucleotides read TGTGCCAGCAGCCCGGTGGACCCCACCAACTATGGCTACACCTTC. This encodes CASSPVDPTNYGYTF.

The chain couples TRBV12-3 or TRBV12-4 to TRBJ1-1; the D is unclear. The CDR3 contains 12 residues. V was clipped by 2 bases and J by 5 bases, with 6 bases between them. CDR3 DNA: TGTGCCAGCAGTTTAACGGGGACTGAAGCTTTCTTT. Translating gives CASSLTGTEAFF.

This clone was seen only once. CDR3 loop: CASSRVSRAGSETQYF. The CDR3 nucleotides are TGTGCCAGCAGCCGCGTCTCTCGGGCCGGGTCGGAGACCCAGTACTTC. The rearrangement uses TRBV7-6 and TRBJ2-5; D ambiguous. This CDR3 is built from 16 residues. The V gene lost 5 bases and the J gene lost 5 bases, with 21 bases spanning the gap. The V gene's germline CDR1 is SGHVS and CDR2 FNYEAQ.

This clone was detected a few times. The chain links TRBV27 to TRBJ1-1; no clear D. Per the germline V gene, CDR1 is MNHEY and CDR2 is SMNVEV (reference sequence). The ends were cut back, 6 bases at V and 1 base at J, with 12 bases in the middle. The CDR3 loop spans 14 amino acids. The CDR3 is CASSPLAENTEAFF. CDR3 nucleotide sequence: TGTGCCAGCAGCCCCCTCGCCGAGAACACTGAAGCTTTCTTT.

DNA for the CDR3: TGTGCCAGCAGTTACGGACGAGGGGAGTACGAGCAGTACTTC. It codes for CASSYGRGEYEQYF. The chain uses TRBV6-2 or TRBV6-3 and TRBJ2-7, with D tentatively TRBD1 or TRBD2 (5 bases each). The germline V gene has CDR1 MNHEY and CDR2 SVGEGT. Trimming shortened V by 2 bases and J by 4 bases, and 12 bases separated the two germline ends. The CDR3 is made up of 14 amino acids.